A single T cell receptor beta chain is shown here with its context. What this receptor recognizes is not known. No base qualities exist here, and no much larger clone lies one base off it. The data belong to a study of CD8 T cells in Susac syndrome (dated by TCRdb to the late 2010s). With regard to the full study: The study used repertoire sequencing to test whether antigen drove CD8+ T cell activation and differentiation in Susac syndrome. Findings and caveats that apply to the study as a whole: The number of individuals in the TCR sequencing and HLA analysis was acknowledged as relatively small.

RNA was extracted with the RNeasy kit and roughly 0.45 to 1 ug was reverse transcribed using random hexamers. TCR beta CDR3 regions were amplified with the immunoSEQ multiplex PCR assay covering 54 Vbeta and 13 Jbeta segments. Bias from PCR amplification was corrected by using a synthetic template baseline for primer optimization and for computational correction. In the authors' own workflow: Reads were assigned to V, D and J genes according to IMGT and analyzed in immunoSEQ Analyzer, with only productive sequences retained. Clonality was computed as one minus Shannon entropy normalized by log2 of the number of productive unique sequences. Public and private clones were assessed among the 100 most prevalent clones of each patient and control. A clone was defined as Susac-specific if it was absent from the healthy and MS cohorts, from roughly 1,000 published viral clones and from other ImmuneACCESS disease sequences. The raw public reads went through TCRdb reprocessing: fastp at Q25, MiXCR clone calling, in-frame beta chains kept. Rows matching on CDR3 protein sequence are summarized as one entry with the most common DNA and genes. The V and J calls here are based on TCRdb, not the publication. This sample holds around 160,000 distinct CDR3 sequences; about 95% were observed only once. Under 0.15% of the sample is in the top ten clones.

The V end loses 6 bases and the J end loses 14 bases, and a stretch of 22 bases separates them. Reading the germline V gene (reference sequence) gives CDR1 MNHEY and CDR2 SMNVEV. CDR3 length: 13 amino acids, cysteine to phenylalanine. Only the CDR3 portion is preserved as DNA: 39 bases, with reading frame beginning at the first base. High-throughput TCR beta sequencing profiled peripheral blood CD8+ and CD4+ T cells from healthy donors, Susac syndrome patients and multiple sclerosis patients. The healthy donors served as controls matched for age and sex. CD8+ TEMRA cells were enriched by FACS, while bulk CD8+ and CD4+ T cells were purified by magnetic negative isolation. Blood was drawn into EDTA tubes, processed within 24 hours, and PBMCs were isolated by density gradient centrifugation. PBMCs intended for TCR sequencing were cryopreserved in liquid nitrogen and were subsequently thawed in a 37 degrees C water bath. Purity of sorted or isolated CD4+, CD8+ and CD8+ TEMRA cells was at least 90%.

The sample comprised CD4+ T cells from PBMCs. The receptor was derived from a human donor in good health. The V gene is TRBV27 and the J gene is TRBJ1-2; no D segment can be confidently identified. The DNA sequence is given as TGTGCCAGCAGCTGGGCCAGGAGCCTTGAAGTGACCTTC. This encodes CASSWARSLEVTF.